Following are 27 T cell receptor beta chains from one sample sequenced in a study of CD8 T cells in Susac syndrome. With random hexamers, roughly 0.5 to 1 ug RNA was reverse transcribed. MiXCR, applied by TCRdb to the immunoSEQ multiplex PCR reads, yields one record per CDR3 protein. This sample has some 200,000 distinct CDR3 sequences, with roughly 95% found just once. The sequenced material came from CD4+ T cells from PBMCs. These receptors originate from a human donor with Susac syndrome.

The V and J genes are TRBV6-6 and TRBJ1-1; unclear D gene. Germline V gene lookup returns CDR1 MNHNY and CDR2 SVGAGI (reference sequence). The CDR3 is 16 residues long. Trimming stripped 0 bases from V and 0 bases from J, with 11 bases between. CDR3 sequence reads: CASSYSREVMNTEAFF. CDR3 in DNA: TGTGCCAGCAGTTACTCCCGGGAGGTGATGAACACTGAAGCTTTCTTT.

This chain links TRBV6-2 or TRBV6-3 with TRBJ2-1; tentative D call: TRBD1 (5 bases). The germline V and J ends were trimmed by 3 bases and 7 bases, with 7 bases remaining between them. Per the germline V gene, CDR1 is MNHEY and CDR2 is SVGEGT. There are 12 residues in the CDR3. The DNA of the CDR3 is TGTGCCAGCAGTTATCACAGGAATGAGCAGTTCTTC. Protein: CASSYHRNEQFF.

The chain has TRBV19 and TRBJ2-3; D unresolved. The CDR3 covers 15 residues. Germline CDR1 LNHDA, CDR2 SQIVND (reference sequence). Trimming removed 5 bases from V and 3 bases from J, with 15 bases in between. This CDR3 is CASSLSYSETDTQYF. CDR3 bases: TGTGCCAGTAGTCTAAGCTACTCTGAGACAGATACGCAGTATTTT.

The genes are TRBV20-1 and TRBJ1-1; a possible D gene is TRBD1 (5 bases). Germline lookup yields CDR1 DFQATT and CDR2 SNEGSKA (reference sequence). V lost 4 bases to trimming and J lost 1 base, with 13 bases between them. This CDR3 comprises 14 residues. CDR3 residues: CSAITRVQNTEAFF. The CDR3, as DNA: TGCAGTGCTATCACCAGGGTACAGAACACTGAAGCTTTCTTT.

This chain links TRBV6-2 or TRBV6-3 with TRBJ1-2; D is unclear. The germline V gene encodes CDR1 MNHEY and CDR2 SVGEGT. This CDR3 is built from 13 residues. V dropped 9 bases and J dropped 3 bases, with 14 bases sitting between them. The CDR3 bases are TGTGCCAGTACCGCGAAGCTTTACTATGGCTACACCTTC. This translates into CASTAKLYYGYTF.

The chain's CDR3 is CAWSVQNEQFF. The CDR3 DNA is TGTGCCTGGAGTGTCCAGAATGAGCAGTTCTTC. V and J are TRBV30 and TRBJ2-1, with no clear D. The CDR3 runs 11 residues. Trimming took off 0 bases at V and 7 bases at J, with 4 bases between the two ends. The germline CDR1 and CDR2 sequences are GTSNPN and SVGIG (reference sequence).

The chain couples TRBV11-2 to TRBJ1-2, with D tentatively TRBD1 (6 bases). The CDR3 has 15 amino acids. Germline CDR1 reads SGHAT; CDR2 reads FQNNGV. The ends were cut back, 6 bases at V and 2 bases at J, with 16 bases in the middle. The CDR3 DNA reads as TGTGCCAGCAGTCCGTTAGGAGGACAGAACTATGGCTACACCTTC. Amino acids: CASSPLGGQNYGYTF.

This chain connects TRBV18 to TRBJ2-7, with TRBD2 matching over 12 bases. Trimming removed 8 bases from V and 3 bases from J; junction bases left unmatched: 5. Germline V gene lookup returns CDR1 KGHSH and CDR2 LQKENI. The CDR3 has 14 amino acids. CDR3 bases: TGTGCCAGCCGAACTAGCGGGGGGAACTACGAGCAGTACTTC. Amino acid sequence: CASRTSGGNYEQYF. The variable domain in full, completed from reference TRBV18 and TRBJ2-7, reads NAGVMQNPRHLVRRRGQEARLRCSPMKGHSHVYWYRQLPEEGLKFMVYLQKENIIDESGMPKERFSAEFPKEGPSILRIQQVVRGDSAAYFCASRTSGGNYEQYFGPGTRLTVT.

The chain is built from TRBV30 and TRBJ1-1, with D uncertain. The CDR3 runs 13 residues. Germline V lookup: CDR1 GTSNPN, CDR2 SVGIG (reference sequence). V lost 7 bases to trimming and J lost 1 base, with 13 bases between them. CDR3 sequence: CASKFAGNTEAFF. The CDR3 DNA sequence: TGTGCCTCGAAGTTCGCGGGGAACACTGAAGCTTTCTTT.

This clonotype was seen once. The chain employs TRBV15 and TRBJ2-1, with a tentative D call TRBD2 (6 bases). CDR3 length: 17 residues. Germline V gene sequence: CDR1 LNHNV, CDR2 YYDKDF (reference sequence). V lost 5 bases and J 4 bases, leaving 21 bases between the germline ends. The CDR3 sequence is CATSWERAGRRYNEQFF. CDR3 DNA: TGTGCCACCAGCTGGGAGAGGGCGGGGCGGAGGTACAATGAGCAGTTCTTC.

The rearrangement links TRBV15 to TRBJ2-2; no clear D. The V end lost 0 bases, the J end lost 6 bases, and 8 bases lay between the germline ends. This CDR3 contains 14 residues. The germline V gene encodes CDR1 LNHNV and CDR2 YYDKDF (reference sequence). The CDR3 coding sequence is TGTGCCACCAGCAGAGATAAGGCGTCCGGGGAGCTGTTTTTT. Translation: CATSRDKASGELFF.

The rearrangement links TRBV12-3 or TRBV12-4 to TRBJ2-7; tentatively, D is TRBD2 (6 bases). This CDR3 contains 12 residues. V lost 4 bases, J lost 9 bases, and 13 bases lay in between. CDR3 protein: CASSSSLARQYF. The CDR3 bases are TGTGCCAGCAGTTCCTCGCTAGCGAGGCAGTACTTC.

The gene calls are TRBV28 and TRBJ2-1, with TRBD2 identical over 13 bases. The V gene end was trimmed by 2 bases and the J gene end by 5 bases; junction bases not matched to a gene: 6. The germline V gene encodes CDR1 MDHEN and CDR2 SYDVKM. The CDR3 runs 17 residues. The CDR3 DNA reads TGTGCCAGCAGTTTAGGACTAGCGGGGGCCCTAAACAATGAGCAGTTCTTC. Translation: CASSLGLAGALNNEQFF.

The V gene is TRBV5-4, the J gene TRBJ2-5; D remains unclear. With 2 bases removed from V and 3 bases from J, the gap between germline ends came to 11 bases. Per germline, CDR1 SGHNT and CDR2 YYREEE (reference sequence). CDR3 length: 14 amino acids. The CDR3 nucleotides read TGTGCCAGCAGCTTCATCCATGGGAAAGAGACCCAGTACTTC. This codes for CASSFIHGKETQYF.

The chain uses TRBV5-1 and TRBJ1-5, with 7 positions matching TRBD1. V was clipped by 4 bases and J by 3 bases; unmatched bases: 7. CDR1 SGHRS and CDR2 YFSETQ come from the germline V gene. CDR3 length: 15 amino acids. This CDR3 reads CASSPETGTNQPQHF. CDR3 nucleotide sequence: TGCGCCAGCAGCCCGGAGACAGGGACCAATCAGCCCCAGCATTTT.

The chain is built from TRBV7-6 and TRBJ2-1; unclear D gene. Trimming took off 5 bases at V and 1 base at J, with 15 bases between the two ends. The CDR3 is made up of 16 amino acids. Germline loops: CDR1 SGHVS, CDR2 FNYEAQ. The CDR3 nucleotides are TGTGCCAGCAGCCTTAGTCCGGTCGGGTCCTACAATGAGCAGTTCTTC. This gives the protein CASSLSPVGSYNEQFF.

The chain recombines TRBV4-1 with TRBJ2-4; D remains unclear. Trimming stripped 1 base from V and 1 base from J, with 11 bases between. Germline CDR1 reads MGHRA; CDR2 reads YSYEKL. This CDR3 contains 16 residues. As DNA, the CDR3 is TGCGCCAGCAGCCAAGGATACGTTTCGGCCAAAAACATTCAGTACTTC. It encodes CASSQGYVSAKNIQYF.

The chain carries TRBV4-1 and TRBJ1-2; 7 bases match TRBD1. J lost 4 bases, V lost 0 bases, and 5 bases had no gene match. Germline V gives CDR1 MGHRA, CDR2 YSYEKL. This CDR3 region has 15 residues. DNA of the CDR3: TGCGCCAGCAGCCAAGATCGGGACAGATTCTATGGCTACACCTTC. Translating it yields CASSQDRDRFYGYTF.

The CDR3 coding sequence is TGTGCCAGCAGCGTCGGGGGACGCACAGATACGCAGTATTTT. The encoded protein is CASSVGGRTDTQYF. V is TRBV5-6 and J is TRBJ2-3; tentatively, D is TRBD2 (6 bases). The germline gives CDR1 SGHDT, CDR2 YYEEEE. The CDR3 is made up of 14 amino acids. Trimming removed 4 bases at V and 1 base at J, with 10 bases between.

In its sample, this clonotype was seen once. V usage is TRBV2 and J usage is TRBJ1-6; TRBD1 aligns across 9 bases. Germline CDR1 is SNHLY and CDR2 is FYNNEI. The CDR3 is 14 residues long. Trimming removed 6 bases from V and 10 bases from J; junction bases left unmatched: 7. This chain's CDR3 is CASSQTGGSSPLHF. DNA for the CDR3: TGTGCCAGCAGCCAAACAGGGGGCAGCTCACCCCTCCACTTT.

As DNA, the CDR3 is TGCAGTGCTAACCTTGGGCAAGAGACCCAGTACTTC. Translated, it gives CSANLGQETQYF. The rearrangement joins TRBV20-1 to TRBJ2-5, with D unresolved. This CDR3 region has 12 residues. Trimming left V 4 bases short and J 2 bases short, with 8 bases between. Per the germline V gene, CDR1 is DFQATT and CDR2 is SNEGSKA (reference sequence).

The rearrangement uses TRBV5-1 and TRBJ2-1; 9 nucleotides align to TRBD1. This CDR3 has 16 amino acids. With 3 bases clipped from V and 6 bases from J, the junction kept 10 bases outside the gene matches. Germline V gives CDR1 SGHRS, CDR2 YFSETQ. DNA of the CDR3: TGCGCCAGCAGCTCCCCCGTTGGGACAGGGAGCAATGAGCAGTTCTTC. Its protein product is CASSSPVGTGSNEQFF. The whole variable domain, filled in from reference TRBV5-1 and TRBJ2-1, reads KAGVTQTPRYLIKTRGQQVTLSCSPISGHRSVSWYQQTPGQGLQFLFEYFSETQRNKGNFPGRFSGRQFSNSRSEMNVSTLELGDSALYLCASSSPVGTGSNEQFFGPGTRLTVL.

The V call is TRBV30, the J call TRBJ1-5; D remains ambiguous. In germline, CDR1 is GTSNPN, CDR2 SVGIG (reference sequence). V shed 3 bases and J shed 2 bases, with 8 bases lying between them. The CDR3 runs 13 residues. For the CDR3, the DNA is TGTGCCTGGAGCAGGATGCGCAATCAGCCCCAGCATTTT. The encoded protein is CAWSRMRNQPQHF.

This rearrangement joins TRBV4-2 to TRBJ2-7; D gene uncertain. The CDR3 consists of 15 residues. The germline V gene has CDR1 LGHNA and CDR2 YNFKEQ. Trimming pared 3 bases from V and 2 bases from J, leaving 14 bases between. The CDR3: CASSQTGGLTYEQYF. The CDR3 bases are TGTGCCAGCAGCCAGACGGGCGGATTAACCTACGAGCAGTACTTC.

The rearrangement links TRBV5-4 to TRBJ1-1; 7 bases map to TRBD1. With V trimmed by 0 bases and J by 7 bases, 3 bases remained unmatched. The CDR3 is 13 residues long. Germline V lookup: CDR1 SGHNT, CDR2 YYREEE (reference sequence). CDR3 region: CASSLVGGGEAFF. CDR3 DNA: TGTGCCAGCAGCTTGGTAGGGGGCGGTGAAGCTTTCTTT.

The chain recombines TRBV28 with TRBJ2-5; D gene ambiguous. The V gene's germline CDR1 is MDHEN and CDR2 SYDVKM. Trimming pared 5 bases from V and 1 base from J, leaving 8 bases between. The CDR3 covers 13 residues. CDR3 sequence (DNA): TGTGCCAGCAGTGTTAGGTTCCAAGAGACCCAGTACTTC. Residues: CASSVRFQETQYF.

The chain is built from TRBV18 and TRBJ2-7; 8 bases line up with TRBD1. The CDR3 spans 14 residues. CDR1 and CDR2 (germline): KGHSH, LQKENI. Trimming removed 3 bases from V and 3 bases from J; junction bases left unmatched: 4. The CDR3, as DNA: TGTGCCAGCTCACCCCGGGACAGGATCTACGAGCAGTACTTC. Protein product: CASSPRDRIYEQYF.